This T cell receptor (beta chain) appears in the sequencing data of a study of T cells in Graves' hyperthyroidism and ophthalmopathy. This CDR3 is 15 amino acids long. The V gene end was trimmed by 6 bases and the J gene end by 7 bases; junction bases not matched to a gene: 7. Germline V gene lookup returns CDR1 LNHDA and CDR2 SQIVND (reference sequence). Lactation, pregnancy, other autoimmune disease or uncontrolled infection excluded patients. The study based diagnoses on clinical symptoms, serum thyroxine and TRAb, thyroid ultrasound and orbital computed tomography. Amplification of TCR beta CDR3 regions was performed using RNA transcripts as template. First-round RT-PCR of the TCR CDR3 relied on the HTBI primer set. TCRdb called the multiplex PCR reads again in MiXCR, with one record for every CDR3 protein. The sample contains about 520,000 distinct CDR3 sequences, approximately 25% of which appear only once.

Material: blood. The sequence came from a woman in her twenties or thirties with Graves' ophthalmopathy. This chain uses TRBV19 with TRBJ1-6; the match to TRBD1 covers 9 bases. The CDR3 here is CASRDTGGSNSPLHF. CDR3 DNA: TGTGCCAGTAGAGATACAGGGGGCTCGAATTCACCCCTCCACTTT.